This passage covers 12 T cell receptor beta chains from one sample sequenced in a study of siplizumab effects on memory and regulatory T cells (dated by TCRdb to the late 2010s). For over five days, cells in the mixed lymphocyte reaction were kept in coculture at 37 degrees C. Receptor libraries were prepared by the immunoSEQ multiplex PCR assay. TCRdb took this table from immuneACCESS and kept in-frame rearrangements with V and J called. Such tables lack part of the clones; where checked against another copy, unresolved V genes explain under half of the gap, and the rest is unexplained. In all, the sample holds 20,000 or so clones, and approximately 44% of those were seen once. The top ten constitute over 6% of the sample. The antigens of these receptors remain unknown. The sequencing sample was made of CFSE-low (dividing) CD4+ T cells sorted from an allogeneic mixed lymphocyte reaction. These receptors were obtained from a human donor in good health; the cells came from an allogeneic mixed lymphocyte reaction. Some clones in this sample may be carry-over from other donors' samples.

This clone was seen only a few times. This chain connects TRBV6-5 to TRBJ1-2; tentatively, D is TRBD1 (6 bases). This CDR3 is built from 16 residues. The V gene lost 2 bases and the J gene lost 2 bases, with 15 bases spanning the gap. Germline V lookup: CDR1 MNHEY, CDR2 SVGAGI. CDR3: CASSYLGWGANYGYTF. CDR3 DNA sequence: TGTGCCAGCAGTTACCTCGGGTGGGGGGCCAACTATGGCTACACCTTC.

This clone was detected only once. J is TRBJ1-6 and V is TRBV6-6; the D gene is possibly TRBD1 (6 bases). Germline CDR1 is MNHNY and CDR2 is SVGAGI (reference sequence). V was clipped by 7 bases and J by 4 bases, with 11 bases between them. The CDR3 contains 14 residues. The CDR3 loop is CASTRGLYNSPLHF. The CDR3 DNA is TGTGCCAGCACCCGGGGGCTTTATAATTCACCCCTCCACTTT.

The rearrangement uses TRBV6-6 and TRBJ1-2; the D is unclear. Germline V lookup: CDR1 MNHNY, CDR2 SVGAGI (reference sequence). CDR3 size: 15 residues. V was pared by 6 bases and J by 0 bases, with 14 bases between. CDR3 amino acids: CASSRGHLANYGYTF. The CDR3 coding sequence is TGTGCCAGCAGCCGAGGGCACCTCGCTAACTATGGCTACACCTTC.

This chain connects TRBV6-1 to TRBJ2-7; no reliable D call. This CDR3 has 15 residues. CDR1 MNHNS and CDR2 SASEGT come from the germline V gene. V was shortened by 6 bases and J by 0 bases, with 15 bases between the two germline ends. This CDR3 reads CASRKDLGASYEQYF. The DNA of the CDR3 is TGTGCCAGCAGGAAGGACCTTGGCGCCTCCTACGAGCAGTACTTC.

CDR3 coding DNA: TGTGCCAGCAGCTTTTTCGGGCCGGGGTTAACTAATGAAAAACTGTTTTTT. This gives the protein CASSFFGPGLTNEKLFF. The rearrangement links TRBV7-3 to TRBJ1-4; D ambiguous. The CDR3 is 17 residues long. Between the trimmed V and J ends, which lost 3 bases and 1 base, there was a span of 15 bases. The germline V gene encodes CDR1 SGHTA and CDR2 FQGTGA. Combining the CDR3 with reference TRBV7-3 and TRBJ1-4 gives the whole variable domain GAGVSQTPSNKVTEKGKYVELRCDPISGHTALYWYRQSLGQGPEFLIYFQGTGAADDSGLPNDRFFAVRPEGSVSTLKIQRTERGDSAVYLCASSFFGPGLTNEKLFFGSGTQLSVL.

This clone was detected only a few times. CDR3 sequence (DNA): TGTGCCAGCAGCTTATGGAGCCGCGTCTCTGGAAACACCATATATTTT. Amino acid sequence: CASSLWSRVSGNTIYF. The V and J genes are TRBV7-9 and TRBJ1-3; D call uncertain. The CDR3 is 16 residues long. Germline loops: CDR1 SEHNR, CDR2 FQNEAQ (reference sequence). Trimming stripped 2 bases from V and 0 bases from J, with 11 bases between.

In its sample, this clone is medium-sized (0.01 to 0.1%). The gene calls are TRBV19 and TRBJ1-2, with D maybe TRBD1 (5 bases). V was shortened by 8 bases and J by 8 bases, with 21 bases between the two germline ends. The CDR3 has 14 residues. Germline CDR1 and CDR2: LNHDA and SQIVND (reference sequence). The CDR3 sequence: CASGGGRPRMGYTF. The DNA for the CDR3 is TGTGCCAGTGGGGGAGGACGGCCGCGTATGGGCTACACCTTC.

The rearrangement uses TRBV6-1 and TRBJ1-2; no definite D call. CDR3 length: 14 amino acids. Trimming left V 3 bases short and J 1 base short, with 9 bases between. CDR1 and CDR2 (germline): MNHNS, SASEGT. CDR3 sequence reads: CASSDGSFNYGYTF. The CDR3 DNA reads TGTGCCAGCAGTGACGGATCATTTAACTATGGCTACACCTTC.

The V and J genes are TRBV6-5 and TRBJ1-6; 8 bases are shared with TRBD1. The CDR3 spans 14 residues. Trimming removed 7 bases from V and 7 bases from J; junction bases left unmatched: 6. Germline V gene lookup returns CDR1 MNHEY and CDR2 SVGAGI. CDR3 region: CASIDRGSNSPLHF. For the CDR3, the DNA is TGTGCCAGCATTGACAGGGGAAGCAATTCACCCCTCCACTTT.

This clone is medium-sized (0.01 to 0.1%) in the sample. The V call is TRBV7-2, the J call TRBJ1-1; perhaps TRBD1 as D (5 bases). The V end was cut by 2 bases, the J end by 4 bases, with 23 bases between. This CDR3 has 18 residues. Germline V gives CDR1 SGHTA, CDR2 FQGNSA. The DNA for the CDR3 is TGTGCCAGCAGCTTATATCCCGGGGGTTCGGGGTATAGCACTGAAGCTTTCTTT. This codes for CASSLYPGGSGYSTEAFF.

Remarks on this clone: Given a much more abundant clone one base away, this may be a read error. The sample contains more than one DNA sequence encoding this CDR3. The V call is TRBV19, the J call TRBJ2-6; either TRBD1 or TRBD2 may supply D (5 bases each). CDR3 size: 15 residues. Looked up from germline, CDR1 is LNHDA and CDR2 is SQIVND (reference sequence). For the CDR3, the DNA is TGTGCCAGTAGTATGGCGAACTACGGGGCCAACGTCTTGACTTTC. It is translated as CASSMANYGANVLTF.

The chain couples TRBV7-9 to TRBJ2-7; the D gene is possibly TRBD1 (6 bases). V lost 6 bases and J 0 bases, leaving 9 bases between the germline ends. Germline V gives CDR1 SEHNR, CDR2 FQNEAQ (reference sequence). This CDR3 has 13 amino acids. The chain's CDR3 is CASRKDSSYEQYF. The CDR3 nucleotides are TGTGCCAGCAGAAAGGACAGCTCCTACGAGCAGTACTTC. Complete variable domain (other parts from reference TRBV7-9 and TRBJ2-7): DTGVSQNPRHKITKRGQNVTFRCDPISEHNRLYWYRQTLGQGPEFLTYFQNEAQLEKSRLLSDRFSAERPKGSFSTLEIQRTEQGDSAMYLCASRKDSSYEQYFGPGTRLTVT.